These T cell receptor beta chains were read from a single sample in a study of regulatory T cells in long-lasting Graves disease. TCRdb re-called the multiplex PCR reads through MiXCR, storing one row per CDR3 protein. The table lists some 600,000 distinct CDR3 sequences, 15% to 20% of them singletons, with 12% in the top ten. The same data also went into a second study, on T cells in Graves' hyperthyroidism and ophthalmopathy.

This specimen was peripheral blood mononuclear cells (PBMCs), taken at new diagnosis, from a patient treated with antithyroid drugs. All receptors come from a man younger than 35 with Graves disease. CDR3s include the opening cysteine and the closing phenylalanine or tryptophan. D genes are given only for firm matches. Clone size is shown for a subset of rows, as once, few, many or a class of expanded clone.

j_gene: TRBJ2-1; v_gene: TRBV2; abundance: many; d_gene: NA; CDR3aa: CASSDAVSYNEQFF; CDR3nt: TGTGCCAGCAGTGATGCGGTCTCCTACAATGAGCAGTTCTTC
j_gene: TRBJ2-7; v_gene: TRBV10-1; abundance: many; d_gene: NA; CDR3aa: CASSADGYEQYF; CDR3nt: TGCGCCAGCAGTGCGGACGGCTACGAGCAGTACTTC
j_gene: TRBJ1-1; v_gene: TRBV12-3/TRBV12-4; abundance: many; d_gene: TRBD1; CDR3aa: CASRGQGINEAFF; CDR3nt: TGTGCCAGCAGGGGACAGGGTATAAATGAAGCTTTCTTT
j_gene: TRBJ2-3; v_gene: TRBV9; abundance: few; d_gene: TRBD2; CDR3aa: CASSVGVAGVADTQYF; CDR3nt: TGTGCCAGCAGCGTAGGAGTAGCGGGAGTGGCAGATACGCAGTATTTT
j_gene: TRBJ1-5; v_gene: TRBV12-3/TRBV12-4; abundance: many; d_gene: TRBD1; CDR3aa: CASGTGGSQPQHF; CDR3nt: TGTGCCAGCGGGACAGGGGGTAGTCAGCCCCAGCATTTT
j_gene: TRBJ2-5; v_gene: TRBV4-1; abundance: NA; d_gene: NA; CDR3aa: CASSQDWRAEETQYF; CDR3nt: TGTGCCAGCAGCCAAGACTGGAGGGCCGAGGAGACCCAGTACTTC
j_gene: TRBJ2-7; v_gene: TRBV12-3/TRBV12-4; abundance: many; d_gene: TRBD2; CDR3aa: CASSSPSGTGEQYF; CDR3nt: TGTGCCAGCAGTTCTCCCAGCGGGACCGGTGAGCAGTACTTC
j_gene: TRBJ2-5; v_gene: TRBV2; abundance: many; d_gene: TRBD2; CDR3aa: CASSGLAGGIETQYF; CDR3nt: TGTGCCAGCAGCGGACTAGCGGGGGGTATTGAGACCCAGTACTTC
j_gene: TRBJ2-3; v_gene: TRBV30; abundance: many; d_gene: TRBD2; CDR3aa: CAWSVQAGGYDTQYF; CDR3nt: TGTGCCTGGAGTGTACAAGCGGGAGGATATGATACGCAGTATTTT
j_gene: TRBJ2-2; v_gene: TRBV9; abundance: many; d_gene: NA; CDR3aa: CASSVGHSNTGELFF; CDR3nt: TGTGCCAGCAGCGTAGGACACTCGAACACCGGGGAGCTGTTTTTT
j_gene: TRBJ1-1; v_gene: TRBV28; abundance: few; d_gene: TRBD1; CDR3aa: CASSLAPQGGNTEAFF; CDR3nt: TGTGCCAGCAGTTTGGCCCCTCAGGGGGGGAACACTGAAGCTTTCTTT
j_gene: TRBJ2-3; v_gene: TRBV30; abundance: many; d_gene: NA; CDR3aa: CAWRQTPSTDTQYF; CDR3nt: TGTGCCTGGCGACAGACCCCCAGTACAGATACGCAGTATTTT
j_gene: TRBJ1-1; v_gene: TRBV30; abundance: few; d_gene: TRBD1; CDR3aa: CASTGALMNTEAFF; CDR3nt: TGTGCCTCCACAGGGGCCCTGATGAACACTGAAGCTTTCTTT
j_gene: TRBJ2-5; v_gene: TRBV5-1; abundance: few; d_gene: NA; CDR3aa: CASSFNPPQTQETQYF; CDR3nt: TGCGCCAGCAGCTTTAACCCCCCCCAGACCCAAGAGACCCAGTACTTC
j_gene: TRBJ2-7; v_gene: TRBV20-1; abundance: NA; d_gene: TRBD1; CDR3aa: CSARQGAHEQYF; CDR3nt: TGCAGTGCCCGACAGGGGGCCCACGAGCAGTACTTC